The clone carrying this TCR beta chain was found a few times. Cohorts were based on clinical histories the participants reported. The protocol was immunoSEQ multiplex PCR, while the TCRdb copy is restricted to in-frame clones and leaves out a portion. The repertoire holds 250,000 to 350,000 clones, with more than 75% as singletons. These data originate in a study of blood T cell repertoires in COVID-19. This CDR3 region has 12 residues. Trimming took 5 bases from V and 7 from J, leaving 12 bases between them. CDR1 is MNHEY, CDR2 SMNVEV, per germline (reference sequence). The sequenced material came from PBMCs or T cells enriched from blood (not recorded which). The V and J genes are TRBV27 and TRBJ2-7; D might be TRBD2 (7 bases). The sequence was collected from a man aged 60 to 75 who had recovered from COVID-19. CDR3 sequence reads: CASSTGRGEQYF. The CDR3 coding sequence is TGTGCCAGCAGTACAGGGAGGGGGGAGCAGTACTTC.